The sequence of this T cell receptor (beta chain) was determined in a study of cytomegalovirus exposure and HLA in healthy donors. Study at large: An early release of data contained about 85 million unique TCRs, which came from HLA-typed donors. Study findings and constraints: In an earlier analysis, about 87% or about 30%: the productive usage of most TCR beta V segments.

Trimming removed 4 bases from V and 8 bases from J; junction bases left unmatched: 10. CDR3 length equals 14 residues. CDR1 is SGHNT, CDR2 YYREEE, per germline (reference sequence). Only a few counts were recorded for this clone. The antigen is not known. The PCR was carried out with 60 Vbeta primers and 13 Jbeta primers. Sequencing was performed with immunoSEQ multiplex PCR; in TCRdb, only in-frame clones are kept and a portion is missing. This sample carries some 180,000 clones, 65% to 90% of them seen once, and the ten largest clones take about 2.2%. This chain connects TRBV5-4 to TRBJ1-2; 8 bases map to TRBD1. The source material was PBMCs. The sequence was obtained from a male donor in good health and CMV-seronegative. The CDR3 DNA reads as TGTGCCAGCAGCAAGGGACAGGTCCCGGTGGGCTACACCTTC. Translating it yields CASSKGQVPVGYTF.